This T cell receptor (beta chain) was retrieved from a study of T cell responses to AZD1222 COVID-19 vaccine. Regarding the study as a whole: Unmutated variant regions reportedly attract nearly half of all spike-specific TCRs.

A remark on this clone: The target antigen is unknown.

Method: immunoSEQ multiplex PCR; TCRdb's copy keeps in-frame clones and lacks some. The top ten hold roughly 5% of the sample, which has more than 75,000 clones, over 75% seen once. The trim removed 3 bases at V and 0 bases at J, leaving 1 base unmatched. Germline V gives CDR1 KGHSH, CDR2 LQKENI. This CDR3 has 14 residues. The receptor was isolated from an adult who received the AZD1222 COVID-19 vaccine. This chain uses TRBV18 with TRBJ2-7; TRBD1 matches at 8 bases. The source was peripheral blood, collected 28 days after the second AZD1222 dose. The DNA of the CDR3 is TGTGCCAGCTCACCCGGACAGGGCTCCTACGAGCAGTACTTC. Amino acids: CASSPGQGSYEQYF.